This T cell receptor beta chain is drawn from a study of T cell changes during pregnancy in multiple sclerosis. V lost 6 bases to trimming and J lost 0 bases, with 9 bases between them. This CDR3 has 14 residues. The germline V gene encodes CDR1 SQVTM and CDR2 ANQGSEA. Sequencing used immunoSEQ multiplex PCR; TCRdb keeps in-frame clones, though not all of them. The sample carries 75,000 to 90,000 clones, around 90% recorded once. The V call is TRBV29-1, the J call TRBJ2-6; D is possibly TRBD1 (6 bases). The origin of this receptor is a female donor in good health, serving as a control in a pregnancy study. Some clones in this sample may be carry-over from other donors' samples. This sample comprised PBMCs, obtained in the first trimester of pregnancy. CDR3 bases: TGCAGCGTGGACAGCAGCTCTGGGGCCAACGTCCTGACTTTC. Its translation is CSVDSSSGANVLTF.